The clone carrying this T cell receptor beta chain came up a few times. Its antigen remains unknown. The data were taken from a study of T cells after yellow fever vaccination. Study context: Low-cell-number fractions were prepared with SMART-Seq v4 Ultra Low Input. Findings and caveats of the study: Clones from primary vaccination mostly reappeared after the booster (around 96% CD4, around 90% CD8). FACS-sorted repertoires could harbor abundant contaminating bulk-population clonotypes.

Synthesis of TCR cDNA relied on 5'RACE template switching, which attached a universal primer site and UMIs. TCRdb used MiXCR to reprocess the 5' RACE reads, holding one entry per CDR3 protein. The profile covers under 600,000 distinct CDR3 sequences, with just over 20% appearing a single time and roughly a sixth taken by the ten largest. The CDR3 spans 12 residues. Trimming took off 2 bases at V and 5 bases at J, with 7 bases between the two ends. Germline V CDR1 and CDR2: ENHRY, SYGVKD. This rearrangement joins TRBV10-3 to TRBJ2-7; D not resolved. The sequencing here drew on PBMCs, taken 21 days after the first yellow fever vaccination. The clonotype comes from a man in his late teens or twenties who received the YFV17D yellow fever vaccine. In DNA, the CDR3 is TGTGCCATCAGTGAGCGGTTACACGAGCAGTACTTC. Protein sequence: CAISERLHEQYF.